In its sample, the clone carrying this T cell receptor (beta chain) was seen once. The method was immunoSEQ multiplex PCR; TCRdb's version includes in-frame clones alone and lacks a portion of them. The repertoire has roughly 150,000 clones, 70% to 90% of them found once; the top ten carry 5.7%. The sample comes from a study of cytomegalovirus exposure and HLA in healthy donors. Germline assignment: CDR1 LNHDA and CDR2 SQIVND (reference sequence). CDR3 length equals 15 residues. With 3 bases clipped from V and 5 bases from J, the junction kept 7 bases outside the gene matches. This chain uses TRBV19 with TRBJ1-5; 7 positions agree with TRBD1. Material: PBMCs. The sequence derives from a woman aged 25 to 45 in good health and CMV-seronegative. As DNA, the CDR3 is TGTGCCAGTAGTATGTTCAGGGGGATCCATCAGCCCCAGCATTTT. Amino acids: CASSMFRGIHQPQHF.